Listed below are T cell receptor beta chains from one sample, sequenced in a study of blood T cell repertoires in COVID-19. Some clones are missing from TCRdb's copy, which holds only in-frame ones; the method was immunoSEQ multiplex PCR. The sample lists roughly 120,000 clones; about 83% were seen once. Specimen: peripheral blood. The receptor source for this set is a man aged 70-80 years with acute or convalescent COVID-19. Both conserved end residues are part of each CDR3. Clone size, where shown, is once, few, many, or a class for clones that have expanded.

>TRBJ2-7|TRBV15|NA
CATSRDSVRQVVYEQYF
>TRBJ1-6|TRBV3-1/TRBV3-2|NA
CASSQLGAENSPLHF
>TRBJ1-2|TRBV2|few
CASKKQGEHNYGYTF
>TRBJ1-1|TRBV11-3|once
CASSFQENTEAFF
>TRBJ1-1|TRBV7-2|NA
CASSFILGQGAATEAFF
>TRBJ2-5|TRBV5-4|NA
CASSYQQGPGETQYF
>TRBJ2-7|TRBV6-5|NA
CASSLGLAGVYEQYF
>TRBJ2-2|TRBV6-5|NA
CASKRQGETGELFF
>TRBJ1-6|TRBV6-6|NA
CASSTGTGTHSPLHF
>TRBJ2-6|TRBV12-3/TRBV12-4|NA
CASTSSGANVLTF
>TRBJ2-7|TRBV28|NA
CASSSGGLALHEQYF
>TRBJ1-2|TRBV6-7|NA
CASSYVPRRAGGYTF
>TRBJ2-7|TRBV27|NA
CASSLGLAGTTSQYF
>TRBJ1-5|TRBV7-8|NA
CASSLYNWGTGNQPQHF
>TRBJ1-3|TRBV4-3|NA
CASSQEVEPGNTIYF
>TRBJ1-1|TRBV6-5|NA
CASSYLGDTEAFF
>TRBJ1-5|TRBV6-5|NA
CASSPGTGANQPQHF
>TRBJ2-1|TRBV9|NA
CASSVGGGLKFF
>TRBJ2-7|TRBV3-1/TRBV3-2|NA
CASSQAGLAVYEQYF
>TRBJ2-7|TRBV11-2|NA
CASSRDRDEQYF
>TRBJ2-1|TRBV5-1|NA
CASSLVVGGQNEQFF
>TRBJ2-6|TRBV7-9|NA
CASSLGDSGANVLTF
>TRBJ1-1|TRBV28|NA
CASSSAYGQGVDTEAFF
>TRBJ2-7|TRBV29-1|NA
CSVAPGVDEQYF
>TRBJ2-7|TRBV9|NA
CASSVLPGTSGDEQYF
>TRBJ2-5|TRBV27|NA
CASSPMAPWGEYQETQYF
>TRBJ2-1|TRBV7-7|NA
CASSHSGSSYNEQFF
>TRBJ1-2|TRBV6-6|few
CASRDSNYGYTF
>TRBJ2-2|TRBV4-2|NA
CASSRTHRDGELFF
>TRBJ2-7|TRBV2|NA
CASSGDRSSSYEQYF